The sequence of this T cell receptor (beta chain) was determined in a study of T-cell memory formation after mild COVID-19. Study details: Among the donors, TCR clusters were largely specific to each donor.

The CDR3 is 13 residues long. Trimming shortened V by 3 bases and J by 3 bases, and 10 bases separated the two germline ends. Germline V gene data show CDR1 as SGHDT and CDR2 as YYEEEE. This clonotype was observed a handful of times. What it recognizes is unknown. Each CDR3 protein is one row after TCRdb ran MiXCR on the 5' RACE reads. The table lists more than 250,000 distinct CDR3 sequences, 15% to 20% of them singletons. Broader study findings: Whether day 37 second-wave clones are SARS-CoV-2-specific was not confirmed. Clones that contracted clustered mainly in CM and EM if CD4+ and in EMRA if CD8+. Memory cells collected pre-infection included some clones that later responded, suggesting cross-reactive memory joined.

The chain uses TRBV5-6 and TRBJ2-7; D may be TRBD2 (5 bases). Sequencing was performed on PBMCs or a T cell subset sorted from them (not recorded which). The receptor's source is a man between 18 and 29 years old who had mild COVID-19 (a few samples of this study predate the infection). Cell type and time point are not known. CDR3 amino acids: CASSSGVFYEQYF. Written as DNA, the CDR3 is TGTGCCAGCAGCTCCGGGGTGTTCTACGAGCAGTACTTC.